These T cell receptor beta chains were read from a single sample in a study of regulatory T cells in long-lasting Graves disease. TCRdb recomputed calls from the multiplex PCR reads with MiXCR, one row per CDR3 protein. Of 400,000 to 500,000 distinct CDR3 sequences in the sample, less than 20% were seen once. These data were likewise used in another study, on T cells in Graves' hyperthyroidism and ophthalmopathy.

Sample: peripheral blood mononuclear cells (PBMCs), taken at new diagnosis, from a patient treated with antithyroid drugs. Receptors originate from a woman aged 18-29 years with Graves disease. CDR3s include the opening cysteine and the closing phenylalanine or tryptophan. Each record gives: V gene, clone size, D gene, J gene, CDR3 DNA, CDR3 protein. A D gene is named only where the DNA matches it firmly. Not all rows give a size; the values are once, few, many and, for expanded clones, a class.

>TRBV5-5|.|.|TRBJ1-6
TGTGCCAGCAGCCCGTTACCTCAAACAGGATCAAATTCACCCCTCCACTTT
CASSPLPQTGSNSPLHF
>TRBV14|few|TRBD2|TRBJ2-3
TGTGCCAGCAGCCCCATGGCGGGAGGACCGGATACGCAGTATTTT
CASSPMAGGPDTQYF
>TRBV27|many|.|TRBJ2-7
TGTGCCAGCAGCCCGGACCTCACTGAGCAGTACTTC
CASSPDLTEQYF
>TRBV29-1|few|.|TRBJ1-1
TGCAGCGTCAGGTCTAACATTAACACTGAAGCTTTCTTT
CSVRSNINTEAFF
>TRBV28|few|.|TRBJ1-3
TGTGCCAGCAGTTTTAATCGTCCTGGGTTGGGAAACACCATATATTTT
CASSFNRPGLGNTIYF
>TRBV28|many|TRBD1|TRBJ1-1
TGTGCCAGCAGTTCAGGGGGCCTCATAACTGAAGCTTTCTTT
CASSSGGLITEAFF
>TRBV2|few|.|TRBJ1-4
TGTGCCAGCAGTGAAGCCTCTGGGACCGCTACAATACTGTTTTTT
CASSEASGTATILFF
>TRBV5-6|once|.|TRBJ2-7
TGTGCCAGCAGCTTGGCCGTGCGCCTGGCCCACGAGCAGTACTTC
CASSLAVRLAHEQYF
>TRBV29-1|many|.|TRBJ2-5
TGCAGCGTTTCCCAGAGTTACCAAGAGACCCAGTACTTC
CSVSQSYQETQYF
>TRBV12-3/TRBV12-4|many|TRBD2|TRBJ2-3
TGTGCCAGCAGTTTACGAGGATTAGCGGGAGGGCCAGATACGCAGTATTTT
CASSLRGLAGGPDTQYF
>TRBV5-1|few|.|TRBJ1-6
TGCGCCAGCAGTCGTAACAGGGATTCACCCCTCCACTTT
CASSRNRDSPLHF
>TRBV10-3|many|TRBD2|TRBJ2-5
TGTGCCATCAGCTTAGCGGGCCAAGAGACCCAGTACTTC
CAISLAGQETQYF
>TRBV12-3/TRBV12-4|few|.|TRBJ2-6
TGTGCCAGCAGAACCGGGCCCGGGAGCTCTGGGGCCAACGTCCTGACTTTC
CASRTGPGSSGANVLTF
>TRBV6-2/TRBV6-3|.|.|TRBJ2-1
TGTGCCAGCAGTTACTCTATTCTGCCCAGACTAGAGGGAGGAGATGAGCAGTTCTTC
CASSYSILPRLEGGDEQFF
>TRBV29-1|many|.|TRBJ1-1
TGCAGCGTTGTAGGTTTGCCTGCTCGATGGGAGAACACTGAAGCTTTCTTT
CSVVGLPARWENTEAFF
>TRBV28|many|.|TRBJ2-7
TGTGCCAGCAGTCTCGCCGGGGCATCGTACGAGCAGTACTTC
CASSLAGASYEQYF
>TRBV12-3/TRBV12-4|few|.|TRBJ1-1
TGTGCCAGCAGTTTCGAGGGTTCAGCTTTCTTT
CASSFEGSAFF
>TRBV28|.|TRBD2|TRBJ2-7
TGTGCCAGCAGCCCAAAACTAGCGGGAGGCCTTGACGAGCAGTACTTC
CASSPKLAGGLDEQYF
>TRBV7-9|few|.|TRBJ1-1
TGTGCCAGCAGCCGCCTACAGGGATGGGTTTTCACTGAAGCTTTCTTT
CASSRLQGWVFTEAFF
>TRBV6-9|.|TRBD2|TRBJ2-1
TGTGCCAGCAGTTACTCGAAGATCGGGACTAGCAGGCTAAGCTCCTACAATGAGCAGTTCTTC
CASSYSKIGTSRLSSYNEQFF
>TRBV5-1|many|.|TRBJ2-7
TGCGCCAGTTCTCCCCGCAGTTCGAGCTCCTACGAGCAGTACTTC
CASSPRSSSSYEQYF
>TRBV6-5|few|TRBD2|TRBJ2-2
TGTGCCAGCAGTTACGGGACTAGCGGGGACACCGGGGAGCTGTTTTTT
CASSYGTSGDTGELFF
>TRBV7-9|many|TRBD2|TRBJ2-7
TGTGCCAGCAGCTTAAGACTAGCGGGACGAGAGGAGCAGTACTTC
CASSLRLAGREEQYF
>TRBV18|few|.|TRBJ1-1
TGTGCCAGCTCACCACTTGACAGATCCCCTGAAGCTTTCTTT
CASSPLDRSPEAFF
>TRBV28|many|.|TRBJ1-2
TGTGCCAGCAGTTCCACTGACTATGGCTACACCTTC
CASSSTDYGYTF
>TRBV25-1|.|TRBD1|TRBJ1-2
TGTGCCAGCAGTGAATCGGACAGGAACTATGGCTACACCTTC
CASSESDRNYGYTF
>TRBV10-3|many|.|TRBJ1-4
TGTGCCATCAGTCCTGGGCCCAGTCGGGAAAAACTGTTTTTT
CAISPGPSREKLFF
>TRBV5-1|many|.|TRBJ1-5
TGCGCCAGCAGCTTGGCGGCCGGTAGCAATCAGCCCCAGCATTTT
CASSLAAGSNQPQHF
>TRBV3-1|.|.|TRBJ2-7
TGTGCCTGCAGCCTGACATACGAGCAGTACTTC
CACSLTYEQYF
>TRBV7-6|many|TRBD1|TRBJ1-1
TGTGCCAGCAGCACCCCTTTTACAGGGGGCAAAACTGAAGCTTTCTTT
CASSTPFTGGKTEAFF
>TRBV11-2|.|.|TRBJ1-1
TGTGCCAGCAGCTTAGATGGTATGTCGGGGAGGAACACTGAACCTTTCTTC
CASSLDGMSGRNTEPFF
>TRBV29-1|many|TRBD1|TRBJ2-1
TGCAGCGTTAGTGACAGGGGGCTCTACAATGAGCAGTTCTTC
CSVSDRGLYNEQFF
>TRBV2|few|TRBD1|TRBJ2-4
TGTGCCAGCAGTTCGGACAGGGCAAACATTCAGTACTTC
CASSSDRANIQYF
>TRBV11-1|many|.|TRBJ2-7
TGTGCCAGCAGCCCTGGTGGGGCAGGGGAGTGGTACGAGCAGTACTTC
CASSPGGAGEWYEQYF
>TRBV28|many|TRBD1|TRBJ1-1
TGTGCCAGCAGCCAAACACAGGGGGCGTTCACTGAAGCTTTCTTT
CASSQTQGAFTEAFF
>TRBV5-8|.|TRBD2|TRBJ2-5
TGTGCCAGCAGCTTGGTGTTAGCGGGAGGGCCGAAGACCCAGTACTTC
CASSLVLAGGPKTQYF
>TRBV10-3|many|.|TRBJ1-2
TGTGCCATCAGTGATGGGGTCTATGGCTACACCTTC
CAISDGVYGYTF
>TRBV20-1|few|.|TRBJ2-7
TGCAGTGCGATGGACTACGAGCAGTACTTC
CSAMDYEQYF
>TRBV20-1|few|.|TRBJ2-1
TGCAGTGCCAACCGGGACCCCAGTGAGCAGTTCTTC
CSANRDPSEQFF
>TRBV12-3/TRBV12-4|many|.|TRBJ1-1
TGTGCCAGCAGCCCTCACGGGTCAATCGGGAACAACGCTGAAGCTTTCTTT
CASSPHGSIGNNAEAFF
>TRBV29-1|.|.|TRBJ1-4
TGCAGCGTTGAATTAGTCCAAATAGGAGACTCGAATGAAAAACTGTTTTTT
CSVELVQIGDSNEKLFF